These T cell receptor beta chains were read from a single sample in a study of T cell responses to AZD1222 COVID-19 vaccine. Generated by immunoSEQ multiplex PCR, the TCRdb table keeps only in-frame clones and is missing some. Of 150,000 to 200,000 clones in the sample, less than 95% were seen once. Sequencing was performed on peripheral blood, taken on day 0 of AZD1222 vaccination. The receptors were gathered from an adult in good health. Each CDR3 is given with its conserved first and last residue. Each record gives: J gene, V gene, clone size, D gene, CDR3 protein, CDR3 DNA. The D gene is left open where the match is weak. Size tells how often a clone was seen (once, few, many) or the class of an expanded clone, and some rows leave it out.

>TRBJ2-1|TRBV30|NA|TRBD2
CAWSPGLAGWGNEQFF
TGTGCCTGGAGTCCGGGACTAGCGGGATGGGGCAATGAGCAGTTCTTC
>TRBJ1-1|TRBV7-3|NA|NA
CASSFSHNTEAFF
TGTGCCAGCAGCTTCTCGCATAACACTGAAGCTTTCTTT
>TRBJ2-1|TRBV4-2|NA|TRBD2
CASSQDVGLLSYNEQFF
TGTGCCAGCAGCCAAGATGTGGGACTACTTTCTTACAATGAGCAGTTCTTC
>TRBJ2-1|TRBV24-1|NA|NA
CATSDLAGNEQFF
TGTGCCACCAGTGATTTGGCGGGGAATGAGCAGTTCTTC
>TRBJ1-1|TRBV7-8|NA|TRBD1
CASSRSEDRKAFF
TGTGCCAGCAGCCGATCGGAGGACAGGAAAGCTTTCTTT
>TRBJ1-5|TRBV6-2/TRBV6-3|few|NA
CASSFSQDRPYQPQHF
TGTGCCAGCAGTTTTTCTCAAGACAGACCTTATCAGCCCCAGCATTTT
>TRBJ2-7|TRBV30|NA|NA
CAWRDLASYEQYF
TGTGCCTGGAGGGACCTCGCTTCCTACGAGCAGTACTTC
>TRBJ1-2|TRBV2|NA|TRBD1
CASSDFTGGVGYTF
TGTGCCAGCAGTGATTTTACAGGGGGCGTTGGCTACACCTTC
>TRBJ2-2|TRBV5-4|NA|NA
CASRPGLGITGELFF
TGTGCCAGCAGACCGGGACTGGGGATCACCGGGGAGCTGTTTTTT
>TRBJ1-2|TRBV18|NA|NA
CASSPLTGAVYGYTF
TGTGCCAGCTCACCTTTGACAGGTGCTGTCTATGGCTACACCTTC
>TRBJ2-3|TRBV6-5|NA|NA
CASSYSRLGPDTQYF
TGTGCCAGCAGTTACTCGCGACTAGGCCCAGATACGCAGTATTTT
>TRBJ1-5|TRBV12-3/TRBV12-4|NA|NA
CASSFRDQPQHF
TGTGCCAGCAGTTTTAGGGATCAGCCCCAGCATTTT
>TRBJ1-2|TRBV5-4|NA|TRBD1
CASSLGTGGAPSSGYTF
TGTGCCAGCAGCTTGGGGACAGGGGGCGCCCCCTCAAGCGGCTACACCTTC
>TRBJ1-2|TRBV5-3|NA|TRBD1
CPRDRANYGYTF
TGCCCAAGGGACAGGGCTAACTATGGCTACACCTTC
>TRBJ2-7|TRBV3-1/TRBV3-2|NA|NA
CASSQVQRTYEQYF
TGTGCCAGCAGCCAAGTTCAGAGGACCTACGAGCAGTACTTC
>TRBJ2-1|TRBV7-3|NA|NA
CASSSGSTSYNEQFF
TGTGCCAGCAGTTCCGGGAGTACGTCCTACAATGAGCAGTTCTTC
>TRBJ2-2|TRBV5-1|NA|TRBD2
CASSLTGRAGELFF
TGCGCCAGCAGCTTGACGGGGAGGGCCGGGGAGCTGTTTTTT
>TRBJ1-4|TRBV2|NA|TRBD1
CASSDPLQGSVEKLFF
TGTGCCAGCAGTGACCCCTTACAGGGGTCCGTTGAAAAACTGTTTTTT
>TRBJ2-1|TRBV2|few|TRBD2
CASSDPSGTRDEQFF
TGTGCCAGCAGTGACCCTAGCGGGACACGGGATGAGCAGTTCTTC
>TRBJ2-7|TRBV10-2|once|TRBD2
CATRGTGGGPGEQYF
TGCGCCACCCGGGGAACGGGAGGGGGTCCGGGCGAGCAGTACTTC
>TRBJ2-7|TRBV6-6|NA|TRBD1
CASNERQGSYEQYF
TGTGCCAGCAACGAAAGACAGGGCTCCTACGAGCAGTACTTC
>TRBJ1-1|TRBV24-1|few|TRBD1
CATRVPGQSEAFF
TGTGCCACCAGAGTTCCGGGACAGAGTGAAGCTTTCTTT
>TRBJ2-1|TRBV27|NA|NA
CASSSPGAYNEQFF
TGTGCCAGCAGTTCCCCGGGAGCATACAATGAGCAGTTCTTC
>TRBJ2-7|TRBV11-2|NA|TRBD2
CASSRLSGRSSYEQYF
TGTGCCAGCAGCCGCCTTAGCGGGAGGAGCTCCTACGAGCAGTACTTC
>TRBJ1-5|TRBV4-2|once|TRBD1
CASSQKTGSGNQPQHF
TGTGCCAGCAGCCAAAAGACAGGGTCTGGAAATCAGCCCCAGCATTTT
>TRBJ1-6|TRBV25-1|NA|TRBD1
CASSEIRAGGSPLHF
TGTGCCAGCAGTGAAATTCGGGCAGGGGGCTCACCCCTCCACTTT
>TRBJ1-5|TRBV3-1/TRBV3-2|NA|NA
CASSQGVINQPQHF
TGTGCCAGCAGCCAAGGGGTAATTAATCAGCCCCAGCATTTT
>TRBJ2-7|TRBV7-9|NA|NA
CASSLGPGVLDEQYF
TGTGCCAGCAGCTTAGGTCCGGGAGTTCTCGACGAGCAGTACTTC
>TRBJ2-1|TRBV5-1|NA|TRBD2
CASSSAWTSGADEQFF
TGCGCCAGCAGCTCGGCCTGGACTAGCGGGGCCGATGAGCAGTTCTTC
>TRBJ1-3|TRBV10-3|NA|TRBD1
CAILDRGRNTIYF
TGTGCCATCCTTGACAGGGGAAGAAACACCATATATTTT
>TRBJ1-5|TRBV28|NA|NA
CASSFSGRGGHQPQHF
TGTGCCAGCAGTTTCTCCGGCAGGGGCGGACATCAGCCCCAGCATTTT
>TRBJ2-1|TRBV10-3|NA|NA
CAISVPSYNEQFF
TGTGCCATCAGTGTCCCCAGCTATAATGAGCAGTTCTTC
>TRBJ1-6|TRBV6-5|NA|TRBD1
CASSYRTGEDSPLHF
TGTGCCAGCAGTTACCGGACAGGGGAGGATTCACCCCTCCACTTT
>TRBJ2-5|TRBV2|once|NA
CASSRFRNQETQYF
TGTGCCAGCAGTAGGTTCAGGAACCAAGAGACCCAGTACTTC
>TRBJ1-3|TRBV7-8|NA|NA
CASSLSPWGNTIYF
TGTGCCAGCAGCTTAAGCCCATGGGGAAACACCATATATTTT
>TRBJ1-2|TRBV19|once|NA
CASSEVPNYGYTF
TGTGCCAGTAGTGAGGTGCCTAACTATGGCTACACCTTC
>TRBJ1-2|TRBV28|NA|NA
CASSSALDNYGYTF
TGTGCCAGCAGTTCGGCGTTAGATAACTATGGCTACACCTTC
>TRBJ2-1|TRBV28|NA|NA
CATHSARDHYNEQFF
TGTGCCACCCACTCCGCGCGGGACCATTACAATGAGCAGTTCTTC
>TRBJ1-1|TRBV15|NA|NA
CATSSFMGKNTEAFF
TGTGCCACCAGCAGCTTTATGGGAAAGAACACTGAAGCTTTCTTT
>TRBJ2-3|TRBV24-1|NA|TRBD1
CATSGGQGAGDTQYF
TGTGCCACCAGTGGCGGGCAGGGGGCGGGAGATACGCAGTATTTT
>TRBJ2-5|TRBV6-5|NA|NA
CASSYWGYQETQYF
TGTGCCAGCAGTTACTGGGGGTACCAAGAGACCCAGTACTTC